The next 9 T cell receptor beta chains were all read from a single sample in a study of OX40 agonist ivuxolimab in advanced cancers. Assay used: immunoSEQ multiplex PCR; TCRdb lists only in-frame clones, some missing. The sample records around 56,000 clones, 70% to 85% being singletons. The sequencing used CD4+ or CD8+ T cells sorted from blood, collected in a trial of the OX40 agonist ivuxolimab. These receptors were collected from an adult with an advanced solid tumor such as melanoma, head and neck, liver or kidney cancer.

This clone has a single count. The gene calls are TRBV29-1 and TRBJ1-1; 10 nucleotides match TRBD1. Germline V gives CDR1 SQVTM, CDR2 ANQGSEA. This CDR3 region has 13 residues. Trimming cost V 8 bases and J 1 base; bases outside gene matches: 4. Written as DNA, the CDR3 is TGCAGCTACGGACAGGGGGGGAACACTGAAGCTTTCTTT. It translates to CSYGQGGNTEAFF.

This sequence joins TRBV11-2 and TRBJ2-2; D is perhaps TRBD1 (5 bases). V was trimmed by 1 base and J by 0 bases, leaving 15 bases between them. Germline loops: CDR1 SGHAT, CDR2 FQNNGV. CDR3 length: 18 residues. In nucleotides, the CDR3 is TGTGCCAGCAGCTTAGTTTGGGTGGGGCTGACGAACACCGGGGAGCTGTTTTTT. As protein: CASSLVWVGLTNTGELFF.

The chain uses TRBV20-1 and TRBJ1-1; D gene uncertain. This CDR3 has 11 amino acids. CDR1 and CDR2 (germline): DFQATT, SNEGSKA (reference sequence). Trimming stripped 6 bases from V and 2 bases from J, with 7 bases between. The chain's CDR3 is CSAWLNTEAFF. The CDR3, as DNA: TGCAGTGCGTGGCTTAACACTGAAGCTTTCTTT.

The chain's CDR3 is CASIRTGRNQPQHF. CDR3 bases: TGTGCCAGCATTAGGACAGGGAGGAATCAGCCCCAGCATTTT. The chain combines TRBV6-1 with TRBJ1-5, with 8 bases that match TRBD1. The V and J ends lost 7 bases and 4 bases, in that order; junction bases with no gene match: 6. The CDR3 length is 14 residues. Germline CDR1 reads MNHNS; CDR2 reads SASEGT.

The chain uses TRBV27 and TRBJ2-7, with D perhaps matching TRBD1 or TRBD2 (5 bases each). V lost 3 bases to trimming and J lost 3 bases, with 12 bases between them. CDR3 length: 14 residues. Per the germline V gene, CDR1 is MNHEY and CDR2 is SMNVEV (reference sequence). CDR3 nucleotides: TGTGCCAGCAGTTTGAGGGGACCGAGCTACGAGCAGTACTTC. It translates to CASSLRGPSYEQYF.

In this sample, this clone turned up once. CDR3 protein: CASSFGGRARETQYF. The CDR3 region has the DNA TGTGCCAGCAGCTTTGGCGGGAGGGCCCGGGAGACCCAGTACTTC. The V and J genes are TRBV7-2 and TRBJ2-5, with 9 nucleotides matching TRBD2. Looked up from germline, CDR1 is SGHTA and CDR2 is FQGNSA. CDR3 length: 15 amino acids. The V segment lost 3 bases and the J segment 5 bases; nucleotides outside the gene matches: 7.

The rearrangement joins TRBV7-2 to TRBJ1-2; D ambiguous. In germline, CDR1 is SGHTA, CDR2 FQGNSA. The CDR3 loop spans 13 amino acids. V shed 4 bases and J shed 1 base, with 7 bases lying between them. CDR3: CASSSQLNYGYTF. In nucleotides, the CDR3 is TGTGCCAGCAGCTCCCAACTTAACTATGGCTACACCTTC.

This clone was seen a few times. The chain couples TRBV6-5 to TRBJ1-2; 7 nucleotides match TRBD1. The J segment lost 4 bases and the V segment lost 5 bases, leaving 10 bases of the junction unmatched. CDR1 and CDR2 from the germline V gene are MNHEY and SVGAGI. This CDR3 has 15 residues. DNA for the CDR3: TGTGCCAGCAGTCCAGGGGGGCAGGGGCTCTATGGCTACACCTTC. Translating gives CASSPGGQGLYGYTF.

The chain couples TRBV29-1 to TRBJ2-2, with TRBD2 as a possible D gene (6 bases). In germline, CDR1 is SQVTM, CDR2 ANQGSEA. The germline V and J ends were trimmed by 4 bases and 5 bases, with 11 bases remaining between them. This CDR3 contains 13 residues. CDR3 loop: CSVGAGPTGELFF. For the CDR3, the DNA is TGCAGCGTTGGAGCGGGTCCGACCGGGGAGCTGTTTTTT.